The entry below gives a single T cell receptor beta chain sequence along with its context. The CDR3 loop spans 15 amino acids. J was trimmed by 5 bases and V by 2 bases; bases with no gene match: 8. Per germline, CDR1 MDHEN and CDR2 SYDVKM. This sample was taken from a study of blood T cell repertoires in COVID-19. About the research overall: There were acute and convalescent COVID-19 samples, and they came from the United States, Italy and Spain.

Original handling: Estimated nucleated cell counts came from reference gene primer amplification. Produced via immunoSEQ multiplex PCR; TCRdb's table is partial and in-frame only. The DNA was the basis for D and trimming; V, J and clone size are from that table. The sample records tens of thousands of clones, about 91% being singletons. The clonotype originates from a man in his sixties with acute or convalescent COVID-19. The rearrangement joins TRBV28 to TRBJ1-1; 7 positions agree with TRBD1. Sequenced: peripheral blood. In DNA, the CDR3 is TGTGCCAGCAGTTTAACGAGGGGGCCGGGGACTGAAGCTTTCTTT. Encoded protein: CASSLTRGPGTEAFF.